The 32 T cell receptor beta chains below all came from one sample that was sequenced in a study of T cells in localized non-small cell lung cancer. Here immunoSEQ multiplex PCR was the method, and the copy in TCRdb shows in-frame clones only, minus some. This table has roughly 34,000 clones, under 90% appearing once. The sample consisted of peripheral blood, taken before any cancer treatment. These receptors all come from a male donor at least 60 years old with stage III lung adenocarcinoma.

The chain joins TRBV11-2 to TRBJ1-2; D is uncertain. Germline lookup yields CDR1 SGHAT and CDR2 FQNNGV. The CDR3 spans 12 residues. V lost 5 bases, J lost 3 bases, and 7 bases lay in between. CDR3 protein: CASSGLDYGYTF. The CDR3 nucleotides are TGTGCCAGCAGCGGACTAGACTATGGCTACACCTTC.

The chain recombines TRBV11-3 with TRBJ1-5; TRBD1 matches 11 bases. The V gene end was trimmed by 6 bases and the J gene end by 7 bases; junction bases not matched to a gene: 5. The CDR3 runs to 14 residues. The germline gives CDR1 SGHNT, CDR2 YENEEA. The CDR3 bases are TGTGCCAGCAGTTGGACAGGGGGCGGGCAGCCCCAGCATTTT. Its translation: CASSWTGGGQPQHF.

V gene TRBV4-2 combines with J gene TRBJ1-2; TRBD1 might be the D (5 bases). V was pared by 4 bases and J by 1 base, with 10 bases between. This CDR3 is 14 amino acids long. Germline CDR1 and CDR2: LGHNA and YNFKEQ. The CDR3: CASSPGGDNYGYTF. The CDR3 region has the DNA TGTGCCAGCAGCCCGGGGGGGGATAACTATGGCTACACCTTC.

V usage is TRBV5-1 and J usage is TRBJ1-5; a possible D gene is TRBD1 (6 bases). V was trimmed by 0 bases and J by 7 bases, leaving 14 bases between them. The CDR3 sequence is 15 residues long. CDR1 is SGHRS, CDR2 YFSETQ, per germline. Here the CDR3 reads CASSLGQDGGQPQHF. CDR3 in DNA: TGCGCCAGCAGCTTGGGACAGGACGGAGGGCAGCCCCAGCATTTT.

The CDR3 DNA reads as TGTGCCAGCAGCGTAGCGGGGGGGCTCGAGCAGTACTTC. Its protein is CASSVAGGLEQYF. The chain recombines TRBV2 with TRBJ2-7, with 11 nucleotides matching TRBD2. Germline V lookup: CDR1 SNHLY, CDR2 FYNNEI. J was trimmed by 6 bases and V by 6 bases; bases with no gene match: 4. The CDR3 is 13 amino acids.

The rearrangement uses TRBV19 and TRBJ2-1; 7 nucleotides match TRBD1. V shed 5 bases and J 4 bases; nucleotides not matched to a gene: 23. Germline CDR1 and CDR2: LNHDA and SQIVND (reference sequence). The CDR3 contains 20 residues. This CDR3 reads CASSLYFGRDSGGIYNEQFF. CDR3 coding DNA: TGTGCCAGTAGTTTGTATTTTGGCCGGGACAGCGGTGGAATTTACAATGAGCAGTTCTTC.

A note on this clone: Other DNA sequences in this specimen translate into the identical CDR3. The chain carries TRBV2 and TRBJ1-1; no definite D call. Germline values: CDR1 SNHLY, CDR2 FYNNEI. The germline V and J ends were trimmed by 6 bases and 2 bases, with 4 bases remaining between them. The CDR3 contains 11 residues. The chain's CDR3 is CASRTNTEAFF. CDR3 DNA: TGTGCCAGCAGAACTAACACTGAAGCTTTCTTT.

The V gene is TRBV27, the J gene TRBJ1-1, with 9 bases that match TRBD1. Germline values: CDR1 MNHEY, CDR2 SMNVEV (reference sequence). The V gene end was trimmed by 4 bases and the J gene end by 3 bases; junction bases not matched to a gene: 6. This CDR3 has 15 residues. CDR3 loop: CASSSAGTGYTEAFF. In DNA form, the CDR3 reads TGTGCCAGCAGTTCAGCCGGGACAGGGTACACTGAAGCTTTCTTT.

The chain couples TRBV11-3 to TRBJ2-3; 7 bases match TRBD1. The CDR3 spans 15 residues. V shed 3 bases, J shed 0 bases, and the junction held 3 bases outside the gene matches. Germline loops: CDR1 SGHNT, CDR2 YENEEA. The chain's CDR3 is CASSFLGQSTDTQYF. As DNA, the CDR3 is TGTGCCAGCAGCTTCCTGGGACAGAGCACAGATACGCAGTATTTT.

V usage is TRBV2 and J usage is TRBJ1-2; TRBD1 agrees at 8 bases. CDR1 SNHLY and CDR2 FYNNEI come from the germline V gene. The length of the CDR3 is 13 residues. Germline trimming cut 8 bases from V and 3 bases from J; bases unmatched to any gene: 5. In DNA form, the CDR3 reads TGTGCCAGCCGACAGGGGACGGACTATGGCTACACCTTC. This translates into CASRQGTDYGYTF. The full variable domain, completed using reference TRBV2 and TRBJ1-2, is EPEVTQTPSHQVTQMGQEVILRCVPISNHLYFYWYRQILGQKVEFLVSFYNNEISEKSEIFDDQFSVERPDGSNFTLKIRSTKLEDSAMYFCASRQGTDYGYTFGSGTRLTVV.

The chain combines TRBV27 with TRBJ2-7, with TRBD2 matching over 7 bases. Trimming removed 2 bases from V and 4 bases from J; junction bases left unmatched: 11. The germline CDR1 and CDR2 sequences are MNHEY and SMNVEV (reference sequence). This CDR3 contains 16 residues. The DNA of the CDR3 is TGTGCCAGCAGTTTAATGTCGAGCGGGGTAGGGTACGAGCAGTACTTC. Translation gives CASSLMSSGVGYEQYF.

The rearrangement uses TRBV18 and TRBJ1-1; D is uncertain. Germline lookup yields CDR1 KGHSH and CDR2 LQKENI. The V and J ends lost 5 bases and 2 bases respectively, with 12 bases between them. The CDR3 length is 14 residues. The CDR3 region is CASSTVAGNTEAFF. The CDR3 coding sequence is TGTGCCAGCTCAACAGTCGCTGGAAACACTGAAGCTTTCTTT.

This clone was found once. The genes are TRBV27 and TRBJ2-7, with TRBD1 as a possible D gene (5 bases). Per the germline V gene, CDR1 is MNHEY and CDR2 is SMNVEV (reference sequence). With 5 bases removed from V and 3 bases from J, the gap between germline ends came to 17 bases. The CDR3 is made up of 15 amino acids. CDR3 sequence: CASSRQNRPIYEQYF. In DNA form, the CDR3 reads TGTGCCAGCAGTAGACAGAACCGTCCTATCTACGAGCAGTACTTC.

The chain combines TRBV11-3 with TRBJ2-7, with 7 bases that match TRBD2. This CDR3 is 12 amino acids long. J was trimmed by 9 bases and V by 2 bases; bases with no gene match: 4. Germline loops: CDR1 SGHNT, CDR2 YENEEA. The CDR3 nucleotides read TGTGCCAGCAGCTTAAGCGGGACCGCGCAGTACTTC. It translates to CASSLSGTAQYF.

The chain recombines TRBV2 with TRBJ1-4, with D maybe TRBD1 (6 bases). CDR3 length: 15 residues. The V end was cut by 3 bases, the J end by 7 bases, with 15 bases between. CDR1 and CDR2 from the germline V gene are SNHLY and FYNNEI. The CDR3 here is CASSDPGGRGEKLFF. The CDR3 DNA follows: TGTGCCAGCAGTGATCCGGGGGGCCGGGGTGAAAAACTGTTTTTT.

This clone was observed a handful of times. The rearrangement links TRBV6-1 to TRBJ2-3; 10 positions agree with TRBD2. Germline-derived CDR1 and CDR2 are MNHNS and SASEGT. The CDR3 is 16 amino acids. V dropped 2 bases and J dropped 2; count of bases not matched to a gene: 4. CDR3 nucleotide sequence: TGTGCCAGCAGTGAAAGCGGGGGGGCCCCCACAGATACGCAGTATTTT. Amino acid sequence: CASSESGGAPTDTQYF.

The rearrangement uses TRBV5-4 and TRBJ2-7; TRBD1 agrees at 7 bases. CDR1 is SGHNT, CDR2 YYREEE, per germline (reference sequence). V was clipped by 2 bases and J by 3 bases; unmatched bases: 8. The CDR3 runs 15 residues. The CDR3 DNA is TGTGCCAGCAGCTTTTACGACAGGGCCAACTACGAGCAGTACTTC. The encoded protein is CASSFYDRANYEQYF.

The chain uses TRBV9 and TRBJ2-1, with 11 nucleotides matching TRBD2. Germline CDR1 SGDLS, CDR2 YYNGEE. This CDR3 is built from 14 residues. Trimming took 6 bases from V and 4 from J; bases not matched to a gene: 3. The CDR3 DNA reads as TGTGCCAGCAACCGACTAGCGGGATACAATGAGCAGTTCTTC. This encodes CASNRLAGYNEQFF.

The J gene is TRBJ2-5, the V gene TRBV10-2; 9 bases align to TRBD2. Germline CDR1 reads WSHSY; CDR2 reads SAAADI. This CDR3 is built from 14 residues. V trimming: 2 bases; J trimming: 4 bases; junction bases outside the gene matches: 2. Here the CDR3 reads CASSEGGRAETQYF. CDR3 nucleotides: TGCGCCAGCAGTGAGGGCGGGAGGGCAGAGACCCAGTACTTC.

The chain joins TRBV27 to TRBJ2-7, with D possibly TRBD2 on 5 matching bases. Per germline, CDR1 MNHEY and CDR2 SMNVEV (reference sequence). The CDR3 spans 12 residues. V dropped 6 bases and J dropped 5 bases, with 11 bases sitting between them. In DNA form, the CDR3 reads TGTGCCAGCAGGGCGGGTTCTAACGAGCAGTACTTC. This encodes CASRAGSNEQYF.

The chain employs TRBV7-8 and TRBJ1-1; D perhaps matches TRBD1 (6 bases). The V gene lost 5 bases and the J gene lost 11 bases, with 15 bases spanning the gap. The CDR3 is made up of 12 amino acids. CDR1 and CDR2 from the germline V gene are SGHVS and FQNEAQ. The CDR3 loop is CASSPTTGLAFF. The CDR3 bases are TGTGCCAGCAGCCCGACGACAGGACTGGCTTTCTTT. Looking up the rest from reference TRBV7-8 and TRBJ1-1 gives the full variable domain: GAGVSQSPRYKVAKRGQDVALRCDPISGHVSLFWYQQALGQGPEFLTYFQNEAQLDKSGLPSDRFFAERPEGSVSTLKIQRTQQEDSAVYLCASSPTTGLAFFGQGTRLTVV.

The chain carries TRBV5-1 and TRBJ1-6; maybe TRBD1 (5 bases). Per germline, CDR1 SGHRS and CDR2 YFSETQ. CDR3 length equals 15 residues. V was clipped by 4 bases and J by 5 bases, with 13 bases between them. The CDR3 here is CASSTSGGDNSPLHF. CDR3 nucleotides: TGCGCCAGCAGCACCTCGGGGGGGGATAATTCACCCCTCCACTTT.

The chain joins TRBV19 to TRBJ2-2; 7 bases line up with TRBD2. Germline V CDR1 and CDR2: LNHDA, SQIVND (reference sequence). The CDR3 covers 16 residues. Unmatched junction bases numbered 13, after V lost 6 bases and J lost 6 bases. This CDR3 reads CASRSFSGQLAGELFF. Written as DNA, the CDR3 is TGTGCCAGTAGGTCTTTTAGCGGGCAGCTCGCCGGGGAGCTGTTTTTT.

V usage is TRBV28 and J usage is TRBJ2-7; TRBD1 aligns across 7 bases. V shed 7 bases, J shed 1 base, and the junction held 10 bases outside the gene matches. Germline CDR1 and CDR2: MDHEN and SYDVKM. The CDR3 consists of 15 residues. CDR3 in amino acids: CASIKQQGLSYEQYF. The CDR3 DNA sequence: TGTGCCAGCATCAAACAACAGGGGTTATCCTACGAGCAGTACTTC.

The rearrangement links TRBV7-3 to TRBJ2-1, with D possibly matching TRBD2 (6 bases). V shed 1 base and J shed 3 bases, with 13 bases lying between them. The CDR3 consists of 16 residues. Germline V gene data show CDR1 as SGHTA and CDR2 as FQGTGA. CDR3 in amino acids: CASSLRGGANYNEQFF. DNA for the CDR3: TGTGCCAGCAGCTTAAGGGGCGGGGCGAACTACAATGAGCAGTTCTTC. Combining the CDR3 with reference TRBV7-3 and TRBJ2-1 gives the whole variable domain GAGVSQTPSNKVTEKGKYVELRCDPISGHTALYWYRQSLGQGPEFLIYFQGTGAADDSGLPNDRFFAVRPEGSVSTLKIQRTERGDSAVYLCASSLRGGANYNEQFFGPGTRLTVL.

Concerning this clone itself: Germline is not matched at one junction end, which may reflect a read error. At the DNA level, this CDR3 is encoded by other sequences in the same sample as well. The V call is TRBV7-2, the J call TRBJ2-7, with TRBD1 identical over 7 bases. The CDR3 covers 14 residues. CDR1 is SGHTA and CDR2 is FQGNSA in the germline V gene. The CDR3 sequence: CASTIGKGAYEQYF. The CDR3 bases are TGTGCCAGCACCATTGGAAAGGGGGCCTACGAACAGTACTTC.

This chain connects TRBV19 to TRBJ1-5, with D possibly TRBD1 on 5 matching bases. V lost 4 bases and J 0 bases, leaving 13 bases between the germline ends. This CDR3 comprises 16 residues. Germline V gene data show CDR1 as LNHDA and CDR2 as SQIVND (reference sequence). The CDR3 spells CASSSMGPISNQPQHF. The CDR3, as DNA: TGTGCCAGTAGTAGCATGGGACCGATTAGCAATCAGCCCCAGCATTTT.

The chain employs TRBV5-1 and TRBJ2-5, with D possibly being TRBD1 (6 bases). Per the germline V gene, CDR1 is SGHRS and CDR2 is YFSETQ. This CDR3 is built from 15 residues. V gave up 3 bases and J gave up 3 bases, with 15 bases separating them. CDR3 DNA: TGCGCCAGCAGCTCGAATACAGGGCGGGAAGAGACCCAGTACTTC. Encoded protein: CASSSNTGREETQYF.

The J gene is TRBJ1-5, the V gene TRBV30; 12 bases align to TRBD1. Germline loops: CDR1 GTSNPN, CDR2 SVGIG (reference sequence). V shed 2 bases, J shed 1 base, and the junction held 9 bases outside the gene matches. This CDR3 is 18 amino acids long. The chain's CDR3 is CAWSRGTGGARSNQPQHF. CDR3 in DNA: TGTGCCTGGAGTCGCGGGACAGGGGGCGCGCGGAGCAATCAGCCCCAGCATTTT.

The chain uses TRBV13 and TRBJ2-7, with 7 bases fitting TRBD1. Germline CDR1 reads PRHDT; CDR2 reads FYEKMQ (reference sequence). After removal of 0 bases from V and 3 bases from J, the junction contained 2 bases not matched to a gene. The CDR3 has 14 amino acids. CDR3 in amino acids: CASSLGTGNYEQYF. CDR3 coding DNA: TGTGCCAGCAGCTTAGGGACAGGGAACTACGAGCAGTACTTC.

The chain recombines TRBV2 with TRBJ2-1; 10 bases map to TRBD2. Germline CDR1 reads SNHLY; CDR2 reads FYNNEI. V gave up 6 bases and J gave up 2 bases; unmatched junction bases: 4. The CDR3 sequence is 15 residues long. The CDR3 DNA reads as TGTGCCAGCAGACCTAGCGGGAGCCCCTACAATGAGCAGTTCTTC. The encoded protein is CASRPSGSPYNEQFF.

The chain joins TRBV2 to TRBJ1-2, with a weak D call TRBD1 (5 bases). V was trimmed by 6 bases and J by 0 bases, leaving 11 bases between them. The germline V gene has CDR1 SNHLY and CDR2 FYNNEI. This CDR3 is 14 amino acids long. CDR3 bases: TGTGCCAGCAGCGAAAGACAGACTAACTATGGCTACACCTTC. Protein: CASSERQTNYGYTF.